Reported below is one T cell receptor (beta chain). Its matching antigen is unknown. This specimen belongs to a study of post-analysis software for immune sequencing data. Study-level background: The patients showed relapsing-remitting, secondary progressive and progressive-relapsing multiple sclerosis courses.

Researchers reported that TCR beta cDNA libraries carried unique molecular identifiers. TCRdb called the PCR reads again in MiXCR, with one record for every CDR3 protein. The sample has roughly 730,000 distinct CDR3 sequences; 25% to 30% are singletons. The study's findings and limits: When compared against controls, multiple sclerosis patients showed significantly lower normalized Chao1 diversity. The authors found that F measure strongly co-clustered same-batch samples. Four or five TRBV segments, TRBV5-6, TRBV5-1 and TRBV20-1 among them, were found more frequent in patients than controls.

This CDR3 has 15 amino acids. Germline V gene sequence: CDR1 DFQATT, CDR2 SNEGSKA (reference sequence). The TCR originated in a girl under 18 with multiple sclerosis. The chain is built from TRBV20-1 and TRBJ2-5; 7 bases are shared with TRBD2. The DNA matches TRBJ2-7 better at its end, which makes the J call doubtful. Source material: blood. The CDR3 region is CSASNVGRGKNEQYF. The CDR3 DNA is TGCAGTGCCTCAAACGTCGGGCGGGGGAAGAACGAGCAGTACTTC.